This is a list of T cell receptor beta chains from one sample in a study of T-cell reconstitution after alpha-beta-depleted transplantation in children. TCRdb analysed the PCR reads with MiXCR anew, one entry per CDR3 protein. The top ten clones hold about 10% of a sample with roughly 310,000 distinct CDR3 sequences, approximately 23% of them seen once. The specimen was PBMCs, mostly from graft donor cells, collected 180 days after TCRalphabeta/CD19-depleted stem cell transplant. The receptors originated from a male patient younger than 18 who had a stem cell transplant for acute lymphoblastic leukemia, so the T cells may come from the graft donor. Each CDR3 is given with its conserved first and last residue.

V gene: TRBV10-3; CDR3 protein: CAISESTGGPKETQYF
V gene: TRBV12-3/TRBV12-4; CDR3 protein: CASTAGLAGTLRKTQYF
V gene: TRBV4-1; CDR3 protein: CASSQRIDSSYEQYF
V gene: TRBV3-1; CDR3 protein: CASSLRHTGELFF
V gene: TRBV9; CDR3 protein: CASSVDVASYNEQFF
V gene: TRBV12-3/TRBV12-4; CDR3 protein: CASSPRLAPRLQYF
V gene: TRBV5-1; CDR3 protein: CASSSSFQTSGRVYEQFF
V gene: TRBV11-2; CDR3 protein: CASRGRTGHYNEQFF
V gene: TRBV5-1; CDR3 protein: CASSLSFRDRSTEAFF
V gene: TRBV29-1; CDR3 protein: CSVELGTDTQYF
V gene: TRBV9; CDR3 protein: CASSPTDMNTEAFF
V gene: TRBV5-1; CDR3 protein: CASSMLGQSYNEQFF
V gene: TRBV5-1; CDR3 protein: CASSSWPTSGRAVEQFF
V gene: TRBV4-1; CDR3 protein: CASSQAGLAGDYNEQFF
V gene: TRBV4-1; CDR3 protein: CASSQVSDNTGELFF
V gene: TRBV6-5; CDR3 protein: CASSYSRGQGKAYEQYF
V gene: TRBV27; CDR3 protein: CASSPWTSGYNEQFF
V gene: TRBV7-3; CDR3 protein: CASSQLGTGDTQYF
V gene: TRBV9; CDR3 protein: CASSETGTDTQYF
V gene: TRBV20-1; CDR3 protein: CSARFGSAGAYEQYF
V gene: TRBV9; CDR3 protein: CASSVGLAGVQETQYF
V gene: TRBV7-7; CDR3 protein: CASSLGRQTSPEQYF
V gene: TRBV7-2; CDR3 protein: CASSVRYSNQPQHF
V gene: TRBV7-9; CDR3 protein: CASSLARRVNTEAFF
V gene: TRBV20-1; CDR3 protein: CSADLGVAGELFF
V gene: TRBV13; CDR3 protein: CASSLRLAGVYEQFF
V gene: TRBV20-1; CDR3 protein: CSANRRIPNQPQHF
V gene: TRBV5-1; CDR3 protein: CASSLGRDSLNTGELFF
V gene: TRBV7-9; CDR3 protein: CASSPPRLAGAAGELFF
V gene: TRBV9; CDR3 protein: CASSVRIGLETQYF
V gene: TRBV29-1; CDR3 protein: CSASLDSIFYGYTF
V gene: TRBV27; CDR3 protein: CASSLDRGSPETQYF
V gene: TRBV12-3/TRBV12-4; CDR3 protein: CASSPRSSYNEQFF
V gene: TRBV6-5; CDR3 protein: CASSYSRAGPGNTIYF
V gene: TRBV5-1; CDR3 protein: CASSYDVSGANVLTF
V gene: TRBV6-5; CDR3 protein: CASSSRTPGEQYF
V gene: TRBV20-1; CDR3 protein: CSAKQGGQETQYF
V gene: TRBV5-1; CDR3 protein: CASSLVGQPDTQYF
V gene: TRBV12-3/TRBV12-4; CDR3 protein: CASSLATSGSSEQYF
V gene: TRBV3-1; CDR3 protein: CASSQATSGSTDTQYF
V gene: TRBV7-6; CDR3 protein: CASSGLTGTGKHEQYF
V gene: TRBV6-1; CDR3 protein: CASTGTSGRYEQFF
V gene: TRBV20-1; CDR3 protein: CSARADSTEQFF
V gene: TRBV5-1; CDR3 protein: CASTLETQYF
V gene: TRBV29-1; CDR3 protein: CSVEQGAGETQYF
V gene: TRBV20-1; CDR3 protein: CSARISRGYLQFNEQFF
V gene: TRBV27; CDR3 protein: CASSFRDYYNEQFF
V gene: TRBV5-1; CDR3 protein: CASSPPTAGVSGYTF
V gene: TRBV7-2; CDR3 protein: CASSHTGKPQPQHF